What follows is one T cell receptor beta chain and its context. The data belong to a study of blood T cell repertoires in COVID-19. Germline V CDR1 and CDR2: MNHEY, SVGAGI. V gave up 7 bases and J gave up 5 bases, with 17 bases separating them. This CDR3 region has 15 residues. Sequencing used immunoSEQ multiplex PCR; TCRdb keeps in-frame clones, though not all of them. The data show about 62,000 clones, with 85% to 90% seen just once and about 0.93% held by the top ten. This chain uses TRBV6-5 with TRBJ1-4; D gene uncertain. This sequence originates from a man in his 70s with acute or convalescent COVID-19. The sequenced sample was peripheral blood. CDR3 DNA sequence: TGTGCCAGCACCCCAGCGGGAGGACGAAATGAAAAACTGTTTTTT. Translating gives CASTPAGGRNEKLFF.